Below, one TCR beta chain is given with its context. Its antigen is currently not known. No clone much larger than this one lies a single base away; base qualities are absent. This entry belongs to a study of blood T cell repertoires in COVID-19 (TCRdb year 2020). In the study overall: Collaborator samples came from the United States, Italy and Spain and covered acute and convalescent phases of COVID-19. The prospective study material was composed of cDNA or gDNA derived from T cells, B-cell-depleted T cells, or PBMCs. Subjects who had been exposed to COVID-19, were actively infected with it, or had recovered from it provided the deeply sampled blood TCRbeta repertoires that made up the dataset. A freely available public database, intended as a resource for researchers studying the immune response to SARS-CoV-2, is where the repertoires were released. The samples were drawn from the first 160 participants of the ongoing ImmuneRACE study and from about 1,200 subjects provided by 6 global collaborators. A de-identified subject ID, COVID-19 status, age in years and sex were almost always included in the sample metadata. HLA class I and class II types, where available, came from metadata supplied by the sample provider rather than from assay-based typing.

Points the paper makes about the study in general: The quantity of clinical and demographic metadata differed by source and by participant and was supplied without curation.

Whole blood was collected in K2EDTA tubes by collaborating institutions according to the institutions' own protocols. Collaborator samples were shipped for TCRbeta analysis as frozen whole blood, isolated PBMCs, or DNA extracted from either sample type. Trimming at the junction amounts to 5 bases on V and 0 bases on J, and the germline ends lie 14 bases apart. CDR1 SGHTA and CDR2 FQGNSA are derived from the germline V gene. The CDR3 runs 17 residues from the cysteine to the phenylalanine. The sequence is cut down to CDR3 DNA, 51 bases in frame from base 1. TCRbeta CDR3 regions were amplified from genomic DNA using the immunoSEQ Assay, a bias-controlled multiplex PCR. Turning to the authors' computational methods: Nucleated cell counts per sample were estimated from amplification of reference gene primers within the assay. Sequence reads were collapsed and filtered to measure the absolute abundance of every unique TCRbeta CDR3 rearrangement. For each sample, productive Simpson clonality was calculated as the square root of Simpson's diversity index over productive rearrangements. The table comes from immuneACCESS by way of TCRdb, which keeps in-frame sequences with V and J called. Part of the clones is missing from these tables; in studies checked, under half for an unresolved V gene and the rest for unknown reasons. V and J calls and clone size are as listed in that table; D and trimming were resolved from the DNA. The sample data list around 310,000 clones, and approximately 87% of these were observed just once. Of the sample, roughly 4% falls within the top ten clones.

Sequenced sample: peripheral blood. The sequence is built from TRBV7-2 and TRBJ2-6, with the D gene too uncertain to name. The clonotype originates from a woman aged 45 to 65 with active or convalescent COVID-19. Here the CDR3 is given as CASSHYPSPSGANVLTF. The DNA sequence is given as TGTGCCAGCAGCCACTATCCCAGTCCCTCTGGGGCCAACGTCCTGACTTTC. This CDR3, with the reference TRBV7-2 and TRBJ2-6 proteins standing in past its ends, gives the full variable domain GAGVSQSPSNKVTEKGKDVELRCDPISGHTALYWYRQSLGQGLEFLIYFQGNSAPDKSGLPSDRFSAERTGGSVSTLTIQRTQQEDSAVYLCASSHYPSPSGANVLTFGAGSRLTVL.